This T cell receptor beta chain was retrieved from a study of memory CD4+ T cells and cytomegalovirus serostatus. Findings and caveats of the study: Suggested: most of the CMV-linked TCR signature lies in CD4+ memory cells.

On this clone: Its antigen is undetermined.

This CDR3 contains 15 residues. Germline V lookup: CDR1 SGHVS, CDR2 FQNEAQ. Trimming stripped 5 bases from V and 4 bases from J, with 18 bases between. Produced via immunoSEQ multiplex PCR; TCRdb's table is partial and in-frame only. The sample has about 46,000 clones, over 75% seen once. The sort gate was single viable CD3+CD4+CD8-CD45RO+ cells for memory CD4+ T cells. The chain employs TRBV7-8 and TRBJ2-7; TRBD2 might be the D (6 bases). This clonotype originated in an adult in good health and CMV-seronegative. Sequenced input: memory CD4+ T cells from blood. The CDR3 loop reads CASSTRGGALYEQYF. The CDR3 DNA is TGTGCCAGCAGCACGCGAGGCGGGGCTTTATACGAGCAGTACTTC.